This entry describes one T cell receptor (beta chain). These data belong to a study of shared clonotypes between healthy human individuals. Study as a whole: The cohort had two women and a few men, ages 18 to 49.

This CDR3 region has 14 residues. Unmatched junction bases numbered 6, after V lost 5 bases and J lost 2 bases. Germline lookup yields CDR1 MNHEY and CDR2 SMNVEV (reference sequence). As defined, naive CD8 cells were CD45RO-negative and positively selected for CCR7, with terminally differentiated effector memory CD45RA+ cells excluded. The donor cohort consisted entirely of Caucasian adults residing in Nashville, Tennessee. In the study's own analysis: Owing to the provision of junction-only sequences devoid of quality scores by immunoSEQ, filtering differed. Assay used: immunoSEQ multiplex PCR; TCRdb lists only in-frame clones, some missing. V and J calls and clone size are as listed in that table; D and trimming were resolved from the DNA. The profile shows about 2 million clones, roughly 95% of them singletons.

The TCR originated in a man between 18 and 29 years old in good health. Input material: naive CD8+ T cells sorted from blood. The V gene is TRBV27, the J gene TRBJ2-7, with TRBD2 identical over 7 bases. The CDR3 sequence is CASSPRTSTYEQYF. The CDR3 DNA reads as TGTGCCAGCAGTCCCAGGACTAGTACCTACGAGCAGTACTTC.